The 7 T cell receptor beta chains listed next were all sequenced from one sample in a study of T-cell reconstitution after alpha-beta-depleted transplantation in children (dated by TCRdb to about 2016). The receptor library was made with PCR. For sequencing, an Illumina HiSeq 2500 was employed. Molecular barcoding was employed in the preparation of TCR libraries, with unique molecular identifiers being used to normalize TCRbeta repertoire quantification. TCRdb's own reprocessing of the public reads used fastp at Q25 and MiXCR and kept productive beta chains. Rows are combined by CDR3 protein, so each entry shows the most common genes and DNA. The sample contains approximately 88,000 distinct CDR3 sequences, 10% to 15% of them found a single time. Approximately 15% of the sample lies in the top ten. Sequenced material: PBMCs from the stem cell graft donor, taken from the stem cell graft. These receptors were taken from a human donor who donated a stem cell graft to a child with inherited bone marrow failure.

This clonotype was observed many times. V usage is TRBV7-9 and J usage is TRBJ2-1, with 11 nucleotides matching TRBD2. From germline, CDR1 is SEHNR and CDR2 FQNEAQ (reference sequence). V trimming: 4 bases; J trimming: 3 bases; junction bases outside the gene matches: 8. The CDR3 sequence is 17 residues long. The CDR3 here is CASSSAPGLADYNEQFF. CDR3 nucleotides: TGTGCCAGCAGCTCCGCGCCGGGACTAGCGGACTACAATGAGCAGTTCTTC.

This clonotype was seen only once. J is TRBJ1-4 and V is TRBV2; D is possibly TRBD1 (5 bases). V lost 9 bases and J 4 bases, leaving 9 bases between the germline ends. The CDR3 has 12 amino acids. The V gene's germline CDR1 is SNHLY and CDR2 FYNNEI. The CDR3 DNA is TGTGCCAGGGGGACGGTTAATGAAAAACTGTTTTTT. Amino acids: CARGTVNEKLFF.

This clonotype was found a few times. J is TRBJ2-7 and V is TRBV6-6, with 10 bases fitting TRBD1. The CDR3 length is 15 residues. The V gene's germline CDR1 is MNHNY and CDR2 SVGAGI (reference sequence). V shed 5 bases and J 9 bases; nucleotides not matched to a gene: 13. CDR3 sequence: CASSPGTGVAIGQYF. The CDR3 DNA is TGTGCCAGCAGTCCCGGGACAGGGGTTGCTATAGGGCAGTACTTC.

V usage is TRBV7-8 and J usage is TRBJ2-2; D unresolved. V lost 2 bases and J 2 bases, leaving 12 bases between the germline ends. CDR1 is SGHVS, CDR2 FQNEAQ, per germline. This CDR3 spans 16 amino acids. The chain's CDR3 is CASSLSRAANTGELFF. CDR3 DNA: TGTGCCAGCAGCTTAAGCCGGGCGGCCAACACCGGGGAGCTGTTTTTT.

This clonotype was found many times. The chain joins TRBV20-1 to TRBJ2-6; no clear D gene. This CDR3 is 17 amino acids long. In germline, CDR1 is DFQATT, CDR2 SNEGSKA (reference sequence). V was clipped by 0 bases and J by 0 bases, with 12 bases between them. CDR3 sequence: CSARDGFKHSGANVLTF. DNA for the CDR3: TGCAGTGCTAGAGATGGATTCAAACACTCTGGGGCCAACGTCCTGACTTTC.

In its sample, this clonotype was seen many times. The rearrangement uses TRBV20-1 and TRBJ1-1; a weak D match, TRBD1 (5 bases). The CDR3 contains 17 residues. The germline CDR1 and CDR2 sequences are DFQATT and SNEGSKA (reference sequence). Trimming took 2 bases from V and 0 from J, leaving 19 bases between them. CDR3 sequence reads: CSARRDRIFFMNTEAFF. Written as DNA, the CDR3 is TGCAGTGCTAGAAGAGACAGAATTTTTTTCATGAACACTGAAGCTTTCTTT.

This chain connects TRBV10-3 to TRBJ1-2; D is undetermined. The germline CDR1 and CDR2 sequences are ENHRY and SYGVKD. Trimming left V 0 bases short and J 6 bases short, with 5 bases between. The CDR3 is 12 residues long. Written as DNA, the CDR3 is TGTGCCATCAGTGAGTCGGGTGATGGCTACACCTTC. It encodes CAISESGDGYTF.